This T cell receptor (beta chain) is drawn from a study of T cell changes during pregnancy in multiple sclerosis. The CDR3 loop spans 15 amino acids. Per germline, CDR1 SEHNR and CDR2 FQNEAQ (reference sequence). The V gene end was trimmed by 3 bases and the J gene end by 6 bases; junction bases not matched to a gene: 5. The table came from immunoSEQ multiplex PCR; TCRdb's copy has only in-frame clones and leaves some out. The sample yields 59,000 or so clones, more than 85% seen once. The chain links TRBV7-9 to TRBJ2-2; 9 bases align to TRBD2. The sequence was collected from a female donor in good health, enrolled as a control in a pregnancy study. The sequenced sample was peripheral blood, obtained in the third trimester of pregnancy. CDR3 residues: CASSLGSGGAGELFF. The CDR3, as DNA: TGTGCCAGCAGCTTGGGTAGCGGGGGAGCCGGGGAGCTGTTTTTT.